Presented here are 11 T cell receptor beta chains from one specimen sequenced in a study of regulatory T cells in long-lasting Graves disease. With iRepertoire HTBI primers and Arm-PCR of CDR3 regions, TCR beta libraries were built. MiXCR, applied by TCRdb to the multiplex PCR reads, yields one record per CDR3 protein. This sample has about 290,000 distinct CDR3 sequences; 20% to 25% occur once, and the top ten carry about 56%. Noted time point: persistent/refractory GD, antithyroid drugs over 5 years with positive TRAb. Construction of the TCR library relied on RNA isolated from PBMCs. The sample in question was peripheral blood mononuclear cells (PBMCs), obtained when the disease was refractory, from a patient treated with antithyroid drugs. The receptors originated from a female donor with Graves disease.

This clonotype was recorded at least ten times. The rearrangement links TRBV12-3 or TRBV12-4 to TRBJ2-7, with 10 bases fitting TRBD1. The CDR3 covers 14 residues. Losses at the gene ends were 5 bases for V and 6 bases for J; bases not matched to a gene: 7. The chain's CDR3 is CASSRTGGMGEQYF. For the CDR3, the DNA is TGTGCCAGCAGTCGGACAGGGGGAATGGGCGAGCAGTACTTC.

This clonotype has a count of ten or more. This rearrangement joins TRBV28 to TRBJ2-7; D gene unclear. With 5 bases removed from V and 3 bases from J, the gap between germline ends came to 11 bases. The CDR3 totals 13 residues. The germline V gene encodes CDR1 MDHEN and CDR2 SYDVKM. The CDR3 is CASSRSFDYEQYF. The CDR3 DNA sequence: TGTGCCAGCAGTCGGAGTTTCGACTACGAGCAGTACTTC.

This clonotype was seen a handful of times. Relative to the germline gene, one junction end is altered; a read error may explain this. The chain combines TRBV6-9 with TRBJ2-2, with 11 bases lining up with TRBD1. The CDR3 runs 17 residues. The germline V gene encodes CDR1 MNHGY and CDR2 SVAAGI. The CDR3 coding sequence is TGTGCCAGCCGTTATACCGGGACAGGGGGAGGTACCGGGGAGCTGTTTTTT. It specifies CASRYTGTGGGTGELFF.

This clonotype has a handful of counts. The CDR3 DNA is TGTGCCAGCAGTTTAGCGGACAGCCGACAAAATGAAAAACTGTTTTTT. This gives the protein CASSLADSRQNEKLFF. The chain uses TRBV28 and TRBJ1-4; D is perhaps TRBD1 (6 bases). The CDR3 consists of 16 residues. The V gene lost 2 bases and the J gene lost 5 bases, with 15 bases spanning the gap. Per the germline V gene, CDR1 is MDHEN and CDR2 is SYDVKM.

In this sample, this clonotype turned up many times. The chain recombines TRBV28 with TRBJ2-7; D may be TRBD2 (5 bases). There are 13 residues in the CDR3. V was pared by 10 bases and J by 1 base, with 14 bases between. Germline V gene sequence: CDR1 MDHEN, CDR2 SYDVKM. The CDR3 sequence: CATLTRRSYEQYF. The CDR3 DNA is TGTGCCACCCTAACAAGGAGGTCCTACGAGCAGTACTTC.

The J gene is TRBJ2-5, the V gene TRBV29-1; D call uncertain. V was pared by 3 bases and J by 5 bases, with 16 bases between. Germline V gene sequence: CDR1 SQVTM, CDR2 ANQGSEA. The CDR3 covers 14 residues. This CDR3 is CSVDLNWSIETQYF. The CDR3 DNA sequence: TGCAGCGTTGATTTGAACTGGTCCATTGAGACCCAGTACTTC. Complete variable domain (other parts from reference TRBV29-1 and TRBJ2-5): SAVISQKPSRDICQRGTSLTIQCQVDSQVTMMFWYRQQPGQSLTLIATANQGSEATYESGFVIDKFPISRPNLTFSTLTVSNMSPEDSSIYLCSVDLNWSIETQYFGPGTRLLVL.

This chain joins TRBV7-9 and TRBJ2-7, with 7 nucleotides matching TRBD2. CDR1 and CDR2 (germline): SEHNR, FQNEAQ (reference sequence). CDR3 size: 15 residues. The ends lost 1 base at V and 3 bases at J; junction bases unmatched: 6. CDR3 sequence: CASSLEIGGSYEQYF. CDR3 nucleotide sequence: TGTGCCAGCAGCTTAGAAATCGGCGGGAGCTACGAGCAGTACTTC.

A few counts support this clonotype. This chain joins TRBV5-1 and TRBJ2-7; D might be TRBD2 (6 bases). The CDR3 has 14 amino acids. Germline values: CDR1 SGHRS, CDR2 YFSETQ. V lost 0 bases and J lost 3, with 10 bases in between. The CDR3 region is CASSLESSVYEQYF. CDR3 nucleotides: TGCGCCAGCAGCTTGGAATCTAGCGTCTACGAGCAGTACTTC. Drawing the rest from reference TRBV5-1 and TRBJ2-7, the complete variable domain is KAGVTQTPRYLIKTRGQQVTLSCSPISGHRSVSWYQQTPGQGLQFLFEYFSETQRNKGNFPGRFSGRQFSNSRSEMNVSTLELGDSALYLCASSLESSVYEQYFGPGTRLTVT.

This clonotype was seen more than once but under ten times. This chain links TRBV7-9 with TRBJ1-2; no reliable D call. Germline CDR1 SEHNR, CDR2 FQNEAQ (reference sequence). This CDR3 contains 14 residues. V was shortened by 1 base and J by 5 bases, with 11 bases between the two germline ends. CDR3 nucleotide sequence: TGTGCCAGCAGCTTAGGGGTAGGAGAATATGGCTACACCTTC. Translating it yields CASSLGVGEYGYTF. The full variable domain, completed using reference TRBV7-9 and TRBJ1-2, is DTGVSQNPRHKITKRGQNVTFRCDPISEHNRLYWYRQTLGQGPEFLTYFQNEAQLEKSRLLSDRFSAERPKGSFSTLEIQRTEQGDSAMYLCASSLGVGEYGYTFGSGTRLTVV.

This clonotype was detected a few times. CDR3 in DNA: TGTGCCAGCACCCTGGGGGAGGGCGGGGAGCAGTACTTC. Translation: CASTLGEGGEQYF. The genes are TRBV12-3 or TRBV12-4 and TRBJ2-7, with 7 bases identical to TRBD2. V dropped 7 bases and J dropped 7; count of bases not matched to a gene: 10. CDR3 length: 13 amino acids.

This clonotype appeared many times. The rearrangement uses TRBV6-5 and TRBJ2-7, with TRBD1 matching over 7 bases. Germline CDR1 and CDR2: MNHEY and SVGAGI. Losses at the gene ends were 4 bases for V and 2 bases for J; bases not matched to a gene: 5. The CDR3 consists of 14 residues. The CDR3 reads CASSSGQEPYEQYF. The CDR3 DNA reads TGTGCCAGCAGTTCCGGACAGGAACCCTACGAGCAGTACTTC.